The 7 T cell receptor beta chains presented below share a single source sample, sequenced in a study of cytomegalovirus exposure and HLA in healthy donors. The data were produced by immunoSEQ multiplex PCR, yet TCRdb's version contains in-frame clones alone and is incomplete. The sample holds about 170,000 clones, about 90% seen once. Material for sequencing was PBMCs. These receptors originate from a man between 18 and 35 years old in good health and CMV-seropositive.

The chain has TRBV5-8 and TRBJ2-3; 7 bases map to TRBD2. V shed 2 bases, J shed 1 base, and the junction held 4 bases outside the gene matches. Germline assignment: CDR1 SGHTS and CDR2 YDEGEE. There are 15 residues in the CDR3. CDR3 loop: CASSLGLAGTDTQYF. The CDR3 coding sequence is TGTGCCAGCAGCTTAGGGCTAGCGGGCACAGATACGCAGTATTTT.

The CDR3 DNA reads as TGCAGCGTACGACTAGCATCTTACAATGAGCAGTTCTTC. This gives the protein CSVRLASYNEQFF. The chain joins TRBV29-1 to TRBJ2-1; 7 bases line up with TRBD2. J was trimmed by 4 bases and V by 6 bases; bases with no gene match: 6. CDR3 length equals 13 residues. CDR1 and CDR2 (germline): SQVTM, ANQGSEA.

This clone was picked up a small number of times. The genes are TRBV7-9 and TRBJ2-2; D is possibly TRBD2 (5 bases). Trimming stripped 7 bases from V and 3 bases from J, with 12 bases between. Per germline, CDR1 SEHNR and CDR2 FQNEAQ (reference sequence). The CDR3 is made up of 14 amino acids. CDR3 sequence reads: CASTWGADTGELFF. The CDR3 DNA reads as TGTGCCAGCACCTGGGGAGCGGACACCGGGGAGCTGTTTTTT.

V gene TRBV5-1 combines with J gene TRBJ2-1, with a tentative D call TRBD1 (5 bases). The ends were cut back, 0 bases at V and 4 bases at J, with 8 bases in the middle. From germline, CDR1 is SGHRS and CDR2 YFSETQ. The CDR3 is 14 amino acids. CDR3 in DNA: TGCGCCAGCAGCTTGGGGACAAAATACAATGAGCAGTTCTTC. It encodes CASSLGTKYNEQFF.

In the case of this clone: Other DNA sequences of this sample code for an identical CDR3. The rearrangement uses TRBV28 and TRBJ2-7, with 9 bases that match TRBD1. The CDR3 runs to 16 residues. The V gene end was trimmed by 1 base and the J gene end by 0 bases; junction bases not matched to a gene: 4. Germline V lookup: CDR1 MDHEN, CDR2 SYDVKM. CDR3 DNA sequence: TGTGCCAGCAGTTTATACGGGACAGGGAGCTCCTACGAGCAGTACTTC. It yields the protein CASSLYGTGSSYEQYF.

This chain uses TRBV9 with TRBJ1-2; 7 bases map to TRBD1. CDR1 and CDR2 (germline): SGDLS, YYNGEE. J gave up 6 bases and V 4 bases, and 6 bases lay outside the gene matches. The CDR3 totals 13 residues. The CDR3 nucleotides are TGTGCCAGCAGCACCGACAGGGCAGATGGCTACACCTTC. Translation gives CASSTDRADGYTF.

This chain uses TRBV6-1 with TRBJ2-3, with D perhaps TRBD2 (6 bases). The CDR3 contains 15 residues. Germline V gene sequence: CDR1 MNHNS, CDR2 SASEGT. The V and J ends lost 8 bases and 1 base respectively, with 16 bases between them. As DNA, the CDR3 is TGTGCCAGCGGGACGGCTAGCGACCGCACAGATACGCAGTATTTT. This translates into CASGTASDRTDTQYF.